This entry concerns a single T cell receptor (beta chain). Antigen specificity is unknown. This entry comes from a study of cytomegalovirus exposure and HLA in healthy donors. Study background: Earlier results showed roughly 120 million unique TCR beta sequences derived from approximately 170 million T cells.

Study-wide results and caveats: Later analysis found that TCR beta chains associated with HLA were more clonally expanded than other, equally common chains. Versus the roughly 640-donor mean, an Asian-associated ancestry cluster reportedly showed fewer N-insertions in a later analysis.

The PCR used 60 Vbeta and 13 Jbeta primers. In the original processing: Among the unique TCR beta chains that a later analysis counted, about 84 million in all, about 10 million were shared. Sequencing was performed with immunoSEQ multiplex PCR; in TCRdb, only in-frame clones are kept and a portion is missing. The DNA gave D and trimming, while V, J and clone size come from that table. The sample contains about 200,000 clones, around 80% of which appear only once. Sequencing was carried out using PBMCs. The clonotype comes from a man younger than 40 in good health and CMV-seronegative.

The CDR3 coding sequence is TGTGCCAGCAGTCTTAGTTGGAATGAGCAGTTCTTC. Amino acid sequence: CASSLSWNEQFF. V gene TRBV28 combines with J gene TRBJ2-1; no reliable D call. The CDR3 is made up of 12 amino acids. The V gene lost 5 bases and the J gene lost 7 bases, with 9 bases spanning the gap. The germline CDR1 and CDR2 sequences are MDHEN and SYDVKM.